The next 32 T cell receptor beta chains were all read from a single sample in a study of technical replicates of blood from several donors (dated by TCRdb to 2015 to 2018). Library method: the immunoSEQ multiplex PCR assay. TCRdb obtained this table from immuneACCESS and retained in-frame rearrangements with V and J assigned. These tables miss some clones; where compared with another copy, unresolved V genes account for less than half of the shortfall, and the remainder is unexplained. Here the sample has about 100,000 clones; almost 96% occur a single time. The ten largest account for roughly 0.22% of the sample. The specimen was T cells isolated from PBMCs. The origin of the receptors is a human donor in good health.

The rearrangement joins TRBV10-3 to TRBJ1-1; tentatively, D is TRBD1 (5 bases). Trimming left V 6 bases short and J 1 base short, with 9 bases between. The CDR3 is made up of 13 amino acids. CDR1 and CDR2 (germline): ENHRY, SYGVKD. The CDR3 loop reads CAISRDENTEAFF. CDR3 sequence (DNA): TGTGCCATCAGCAGGGATGAGAACACTGAAGCTTTCTTT.

The count of this clone is one. The chain is built from TRBV9 and TRBJ1-4, with D possibly matching TRBD1 (5 bases). The V end lost 4 bases, the J end lost 3 bases, and 16 bases lay between the germline ends. CDR1 and CDR2 (germline): SGDLS, YYNGEE. The CDR3 runs 16 residues. CDR3 loop: CASSSSGGGPNEKLFF. CDR3 sequence (DNA): TGTGCCAGCAGCTCAAGTGGGGGAGGACCTAATGAAAAACTGTTTTTT.

The J gene is TRBJ2-7, the V gene TRBV5-1; a weak D match, TRBD2 (6 bases). This CDR3 has 15 residues. V was clipped by 7 bases and J by 0 bases, with 17 bases between them. Germline CDR1 and CDR2: SGHRS and YFSETQ. The CDR3, as DNA: TGCGCCAGCGGGGAGGACGGCTGGAGCTCCTACGAGCAGTACTTC. Translated, it gives CASGEDGWSSYEQYF.

As to this clone: One end of the junction does not line up with germline, which may come from a read error. J is TRBJ1-2 and V is TRBV19; 11 positions match TRBD1. The CDR3 has 14 residues. CDR1 and CDR2 from the germline V gene are LNHDA and SQIVND (reference sequence). This CDR3 is CASSMLSGQGAPAF. The CDR3 bases are TGTGCCAGTAGTATGTTAAGCGGACAGGGGGCGCCGGCCTTC.

This rearrangement joins TRBV5-1 to TRBJ1-1; D remains ambiguous. The CDR3 length is 14 residues. The ends were cut back, 2 bases at V and 1 base at J, with 9 bases in the middle. In germline, CDR1 is SGHRS, CDR2 YFSETQ. CDR3 sequence (DNA): TGCGCCAGCAGCTTAACAGTTACGAACACTGAAGCTTTCTTT. Amino acids: CASSLTVTNTEAFF.

J is TRBJ2-3 and V is TRBV30, with TRBD1 matching over 10 bases. Trimming cost V 8 bases and J 5 bases; bases outside gene matches: 10. Germline lookup yields CDR1 GTSNPN and CDR2 SVGIG (reference sequence). CDR3 length equals 14 residues. This chain's CDR3 is CAGWTGGSVDTQYF. CDR3 bases: TGTGCCGGGTGGACAGGGGGAAGTGTAGATACGCAGTATTTT. The whole variable domain, remainder taken from reference TRBV30 and TRBJ2-3, is SQTIHQWPATLVQPVGSPLSLECTVEGTSNPNLYWYRQAAGRGLQLLFYSVGIGQISSEVPQNLSASRPQDRQFILSSKKLLLSDSGFYLCAGWTGGSVDTQYFGPGTRLTVL.

The chain is built from TRBV5-4 and TRBJ1-2; D remains ambiguous. CDR3 size: 13 residues. V lost 0 bases to trimming and J lost 6 bases, with 9 bases between them. Germline lookup yields CDR1 SGHNT and CDR2 YYREEE (reference sequence). The CDR3 region has the DNA TGTGCCAGCAGCTTGGCAAATAGCGATGGCTACACCTTC. Protein: CASSLANSDGYTF.

This sequence joins TRBV28 and TRBJ2-4; TRBD1 might be the D (5 bases). Germline CDR1 and CDR2: MDHEN and SYDVKM. There are 14 residues in the CDR3. Trimming stripped 2 bases from V and 5 bases from J, with 10 bases between. The chain's CDR3 is CASSLRGIQNIQYF. CDR3 bases: TGTGCCAGCAGTTTAAGGGGAATTCAAAACATTCAGTACTTC.

This chain links TRBV4-1 with TRBJ1-5; D not resolved. V was clipped by 0 bases and J by 0 bases, with 6 bases between them. The CDR3 extends over 15 amino acids. Germline CDR1 and CDR2: MGHRA and YSYEKL. CDR3 sequence reads: CASSQDGDSNQPQHF. CDR3 in DNA: TGCGCCAGCAGCCAAGACGGGGATAGCAATCAGCCCCAGCATTTT.

The gene calls are TRBV6-4 and TRBJ2-7; maybe TRBD2 (5 bases). This CDR3 is built from 16 residues. Germline CDR1 MRHNA, CDR2 SNTAGT. Trimming removed 2 bases at V and 3 bases at J, with 17 bases between. CDR3 DNA: TGTGCCAGCAGTGACCCCAGGCCGGGAATACGCTACGAGCAGTACTTC. This codes for CASSDPRPGIRYEQYF.

The rearrangement joins TRBV5-4 to TRBJ2-2; 7 bases agree with TRBD1. Germline V gives CDR1 SGHNT, CDR2 YYREEE (reference sequence). The CDR3 is 16 residues long. Unmatched junction bases numbered 11, after V lost 4 bases and J lost 5 bases. As DNA, the CDR3 is TGTGCCAGCAGCCACCCCCAAAGACAGGGAACCGGGGAGCTGTTTTTT. Its translation is CASSHPQRQGTGELFF. Full variable domain (rest looked up from reference TRBV5-4 and TRBJ2-2): ETGVTQSPTHLIKTRGQQVTLRCSSQSGHNTVSWYQQALGQGPQFIFQYYREEENGRGNFPPRFSGLQFPNYSSELNVNALELDDSALYLCASSHPQRQGTGELFFGEGSRLTVL.

The rearrangement links TRBV7-9 to TRBJ1-5; TRBD1 matches at 8 bases. CDR3 length: 13 residues. Per germline, CDR1 SEHNR and CDR2 FQNEAQ (reference sequence). Germline trimming cut 6 bases from V and 5 bases from J; bases unmatched to any gene: 3. The chain's CDR3 is CASSTQGDQPQHF. CDR3 nucleotide sequence: TGTGCCAGCAGTACACAGGGGGATCAGCCCCAGCATTTT.

This clone came up a few times. CDR3 region: CASSLDGAYNSPLHF. The CDR3 region has the DNA TGTGCCAGCAGCTTGGACGGGGCCTATAATTCACCCCTCCACTTT. This chain links TRBV5-6 with TRBJ1-6; D unclear. CDR1 and CDR2 (germline): SGHDT, YYEEEE. Trimming left V 0 bases short and J 2 bases short, with 6 bases between. CDR3 length equals 15 residues.

The chain employs TRBV5-4 and TRBJ1-2, with D possibly matching TRBD1 (5 bases). CDR3 length: 16 amino acids. Per the germline V gene, CDR1 is SGHNT and CDR2 is YYREEE (reference sequence). V was pared by 0 bases and J by 5 bases, with 17 bases between. CDR3 sequence reads: CASSLGGRAQGYGYTF. CDR3 sequence (DNA): TGTGCCAGCAGCTTGGGGGGCAGGGCGCAAGGATATGGCTACACCTTC.

The J gene is TRBJ2-1, the V gene TRBV28; D is undetermined. The CDR3 is 15 amino acids. From germline, CDR1 is MDHEN and CDR2 SYDVKM. Trimming took off 3 bases at V and 0 bases at J, with 9 bases between the two ends. The CDR3 region is CASSLGLSSYNEQFF. DNA for the CDR3: TGTGCCAGCAGTTTGGGCCTAAGCTCCTACAATGAGCAGTTCTTC.

The chain employs TRBV19 and TRBJ2-1, with TRBD2 identical over 8 bases. CDR3 length: 15 amino acids. J lost 9 bases, V lost 3 bases, and 10 bases had no gene match. Per germline, CDR1 LNHDA and CDR2 SQIVND (reference sequence). The CDR3 protein is CASSISGRALGEQFF. For the CDR3, the DNA is TGTGCCAGTAGTATTTCCGGGAGGGCCCTAGGTGAGCAGTTCTTC.

J is TRBJ2-2 and V is TRBV2, with TRBD2 matching over 12 bases. The CDR3 totals 14 residues. Germline assignment: CDR1 SNHLY and CDR2 FYNNEI. J lost 5 bases, V lost 8 bases, and 3 bases had no gene match. The CDR3 DNA reads as TGTGCCAGCCGGCTAGCGGGAGGGACCGGGGAGCTGTTTTTT. Encoded protein: CASRLAGGTGELFF.

This chain joins TRBV7-9 and TRBJ1-5, with 7 bases lining up with TRBD1. CDR1 is SEHNR and CDR2 is FQNEAQ in the germline V gene (reference sequence). This CDR3 spans 15 amino acids. Trimming removed 4 bases from V and 7 bases from J; junction bases left unmatched: 10. CDR3 DNA: TGTGCCAGCAGCTCCGACAGGGCGGATCGGCAGCCCCAGCATTTT. Translating it yields CASSSDRADRQPQHF.

The V call is TRBV10-3, the J call TRBJ2-1, with 12 bases matching TRBD2. The junction had 19 bases not matched to a gene; V was cut back by 4 bases and J by 15 bases. Looked up from germline, CDR1 is ENHRY and CDR2 is SYGVKD. The CDR3 loop spans 17 amino acids. For the CDR3, the DNA is TGTGCCATCAGTGGGACTAGCGGGATAGTCGCGGGTCCTCGCCCGTTCTTC. Translating gives CAISGTSGIVAGPRPFF.

The chain recombines TRBV21-1 with TRBJ1-1; the D call TRBD1 from the table was never checked on the DNA. TRBV21-1 is reported as a pseudogene. The CDR3 extends over 16 amino acids. The CDR3 spells CASSKGRTGGDTEAFF. CDR3 DNA: TGTGCCAGCAGCAAAGGCCGGACAGGGGGCGACACTGAAGCTTTCTTT.

The rearrangement joins TRBV18 to TRBJ2-7; 7 bases line up with TRBD1. Germline lookup yields CDR1 KGHSH and CDR2 LQKENI. J gave up 4 bases and V 3 bases, and 12 bases lay outside the gene matches. This CDR3 comprises 16 residues. The CDR3, as DNA: TGTGCCAGCTCACCGCCGGGACAGAGGCTTTCTTACGAGCAGTACTTC. This encodes CASSPPGQRLSYEQYF.

The rearrangement uses TRBV14 and TRBJ1-5; D unclear. Between the trimmed V and J ends, which lost 0 bases and 6 bases, there was a span of 6 bases. The CDR3 covers 13 residues. Germline CDR1 is SGHDN and CDR2 is FVKESK. CDR3 region: CASSQDHVQPQHF. For the CDR3, the DNA is TGTGCCAGCAGCCAAGATCATGTTCAGCCCCAGCATTTT. Based on the CDR3 plus reference TRBV14 and TRBJ1-5, the full variable domain is EAGVTQFPSHSVIEKGQTVTLRCDPISGHDNLYWYRRVMGKEIKFLLHFVKESKQDESGMPNNRFLAERTGGTYSTLKVQPAELEDSGVYFCASSQDHVQPQHFGDGTRLSIL.

V is TRBV6-5 and J is TRBJ1-1; D gene uncertain. V was clipped by 5 bases and J by 10 bases, with 14 bases between them. The CDR3 totals 12 residues. CDR1 and CDR2 from the germline V gene are MNHEY and SVGAGI. The CDR3 sequence is CASSPRHGVAFF. CDR3 DNA: TGTGCCAGCAGTCCAAGACATGGCGTAGCTTTCTTT.

The chain links TRBV5-1 to TRBJ2-1; TRBD2 might be the D (5 bases). Trimming removed 6 bases from V and 3 bases from J, with 13 bases in between. Germline CDR1 and CDR2: SGHRS and YFSETQ. The CDR3 runs 14 residues. The CDR3 nucleotides read TGCGCCAGCAATCGGGATCCTCTCTACAATGAGCAGTTCTTC. Protein product: CASNRDPLYNEQFF.

Written as DNA, the CDR3 is TGTGCCAGCAGCTCGCCGGGGGAGACCCAGTACTTC. It encodes CASSSPGETQYF. The V gene is TRBV5-4, the J gene TRBJ2-5; TRBD2 might be the D (5 bases). With 3 bases removed from V and 5 bases from J, the gap between germline ends came to 8 bases. The CDR3 covers 12 residues. The germline CDR1 and CDR2 sequences are SGHNT and YYREEE (reference sequence).

The CDR3 nucleotides are TGTGCCAGCAGCCATGCGGGGTTGAGGGAGCAGTACTTC. As protein: CASSHAGLREQYF. V gene TRBV7-9 combines with J gene TRBJ2-7; weak D call: TRBD2 (6 bases). CDR1 is SEHNR and CDR2 is FQNEAQ in the germline V gene (reference sequence). Trimming left V 5 bases short and J 7 bases short, with 15 bases between. CDR3 size: 13 residues.

CDR3 protein: CASSLDTGGFGNTIYF. The CDR3 region has the DNA TGCGCCAGCAGCTTGGACACAGGGGGCTTTGGAAACACCATATATTTT. V gene TRBV5-1 combines with J gene TRBJ1-3; 9 bases fit TRBD1. Germline V gene data show CDR1 as SGHRS and CDR2 as YFSETQ. With 0 bases clipped from V and 3 bases from J, the junction kept 4 bases outside the gene matches. This CDR3 comprises 16 residues.

This chain's CDR3 is CASRPMTGHPSGYGYTF. CDR3 DNA: TGTGCCAGCAGACCAATGACCGGCCACCCAAGCGGCTATGGCTACACCTTC. The chain couples TRBV7-9 to TRBJ1-2, with D uncertain. The CDR3 consists of 17 residues. Per germline, CDR1 SEHNR and CDR2 FQNEAQ (reference sequence). Trimming cost V 6 bases and J 4 bases, with 24 bases left between them. Using reference TRBV7-9 and TRBJ1-2 for the parts outside the CDR3, the full variable domain is DTGVSQNPRHKITKRGQNVTFRCDPISEHNRLYWYRQTLGQGPEFLTYFQNEAQLEKSRLLSDRFSAERPKGSFSTLEIQRTEQGDSAMYLCASRPMTGHPSGYGYTFGSGTRLTVV.

The chain employs TRBV18 and TRBJ2-5, with 7 positions matching TRBD1. J lost 5 bases, V lost 1 base, and 4 bases had no gene match. This CDR3 spans 14 amino acids. Germline V CDR1 and CDR2: KGHSH, LQKENI. CDR3: CASSPQGAGETQYF. DNA for the CDR3: TGTGCCAGCTCACCACAGGGGGCAGGCGAGACCCAGTACTTC.

This clone was seen more than once but under ten times. This chain links TRBV19 with TRBJ1-5; TRBD1 is a possible D gene (6 bases). There are 17 residues in the CDR3. The germline V gene encodes CDR1 LNHDA and CDR2 SQIVND (reference sequence). Trimming stripped 3 bases from V and 0 bases from J, with 15 bases between. For the CDR3, the DNA is TGTGCCAGTAGTATGGCCACAGGGAGAGTTAGCAATCAGCCCCAGCATTTT. Protein: CASSMATGRVSNQPQHF. The whole variable domain, remainder taken from reference TRBV19 and TRBJ1-5, is DGGITQSPKYLFRKEGQNVTLSCEQNLNHDAMYWYRQDPGQGLRLIYYSQIVNDFQKGDIAEGYSVSREKKESFPLTVTSAQKNPTAFYLCASSMATGRVSNQPQHFGDGTRLSIL.

The chain recombines TRBV15 with TRBJ1-4; 8 bases are a match to TRBD1. V was clipped by 3 bases and J by 3 bases; unmatched bases: 0. The CDR3 is made up of 14 amino acids. Germline CDR1 and CDR2: LNHNV and YYDKDF (reference sequence). The CDR3: CATSRDRANEKLFF. CDR3 nucleotides: TGTGCCACCAGCAGGGACAGGGCTAATGAAAAACTGTTTTTT.

This clone was seen once. V is TRBV27 and J is TRBJ2-7; the D is unclear. V lost 3 bases, J lost 3 bases, and 12 bases lay in between. There are 14 residues in the CDR3. The germline CDR1 and CDR2 sequences are MNHEY and SMNVEV (reference sequence). CDR3 nucleotides: TGTGCCAGCAGTTTGAACCCCCTATACTACGAGCAGTACTTC. Its translation is CASSLNPLYYEQYF.